What follows describes a single T cell receptor (beta chain). Use of 60 Vbeta and 13 Jbeta primers characterized the PCR. Only in-frame clones appear in the TCRdb table, and some are missing; sequencing was by immunoSEQ multiplex PCR. This sample yields approximately 100,000 clones, of which under 80% are seen a single time; 4% belongs to the top ten. The CDR3 sequence is 15 residues long. The J segment lost 5 bases and the V segment lost 5 bases, leaving 8 bases of the junction unmatched. Germline values: CDR1 SGHNT, CDR2 YENEEA. This sample is part of a study of cytomegalovirus exposure and HLA in healthy donors.

The chain carries TRBV11-3 and TRBJ2-7; 11 nucleotides align to TRBD2. The sequencing sample was made of PBMCs. The TCR was taken from a woman between 50 and 59 years old in good health and CMV-seropositive. The CDR3 is CASSMASGRRDEQYF. DNA of the CDR3: TGTGCCAGCAGCATGGCTAGCGGGAGGAGGGACGAGCAGTACTTC.